This TCR beta chain emerged from a study of blood T cell repertoires in COVID-19. Across the study: Acute-phase and convalescent COVID-19 samples originated in the United States, Italy and Spain.

Generated by immunoSEQ multiplex PCR, the TCRdb table keeps only in-frame clones and is missing some. Of a few hundred thousand clones detected, 80% to 95% appear once; the ten largest clones hold 0.6% to 0.7%. This study enrolled people aged 18 to 89 from 20 to 25 US geographic areas. Sequences were obtained from PBMCs or T cells enriched from blood (not recorded which). The TCR was taken from a man younger than 35 who had recovered from COVID-19.

CDR3: CASRQGWGEKLFF. The CDR3 coding sequence is TGTGCCAGCAGGCAGGGATGGGGTGAAAAACTGTTTTTT. The rearrangement links TRBV2 to TRBJ1-4; possible D gene TRBD1, 5 bases. This CDR3 spans 13 amino acids. CDR1 is SNHLY and CDR2 is FYNNEI in the germline V gene. Deletions cut 6 bases from V and 7 bases from J, with 12 bases between.